This TCR beta chain was identified during a study of T cells in Graves' hyperthyroidism and ophthalmopathy. Points from the study as a whole: A model built on 13 V-J features separated ophthalmopathy from stable hyperthyroidism.

This clonotype was found many times. Its antigen is still unknown. RNA transcripts yielded amplified TCR beta CDR3 regions. A first-round RT-PCR of the TCR CDR3 used the HTBI primer set. TCRdb fed the multiplex PCR reads into MiXCR, producing one record per CDR3 protein. The data contain some 92,000 distinct CDR3 sequences, around 40% of them singletons. Germline assignment: CDR1 DFQATT and CDR2 SNEGSKA (reference sequence). The CDR3 is 15 amino acids. Trimming cost V 5 bases and J 5 bases; bases outside gene matches: 10. Source material: peripheral blood or thyroid tissue (not recorded which). This chain joins TRBV20-1 and TRBJ2-5; 11 bases fit TRBD2. The sequence was obtained from a woman aged 25 to 39 with Graves' hyperthyroidism. CDR3 sequence (DNA): TGCAGTGCTTCCGGGACTAGCGGCCATCGGGAGACCCAGTACTTC. This gives the protein CSASGTSGHRETQYF.